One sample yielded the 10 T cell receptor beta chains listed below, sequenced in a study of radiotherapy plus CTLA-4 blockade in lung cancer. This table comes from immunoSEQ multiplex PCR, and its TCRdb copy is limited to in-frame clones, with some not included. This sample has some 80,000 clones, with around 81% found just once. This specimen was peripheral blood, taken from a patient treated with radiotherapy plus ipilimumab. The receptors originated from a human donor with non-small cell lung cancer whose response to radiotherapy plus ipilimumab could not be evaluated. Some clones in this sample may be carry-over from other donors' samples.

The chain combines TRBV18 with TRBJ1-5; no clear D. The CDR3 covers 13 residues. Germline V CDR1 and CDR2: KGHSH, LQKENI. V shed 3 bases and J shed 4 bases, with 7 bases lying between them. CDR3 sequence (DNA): TGTGCCAGCTCACCCCAGCGGAATCAGCCCCAGCATTTT. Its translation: CASSPQRNQPQHF. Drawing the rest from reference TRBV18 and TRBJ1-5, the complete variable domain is NAGVMQNPRHLVRRRGQEARLRCSPMKGHSHVYWYRQLPEEGLKFMVYLQKENIIDESGMPKERFSAEFPKEGPSILRIQQVVRGDSAAYFCASSPQRNQPQHFGDGTRLSIL.

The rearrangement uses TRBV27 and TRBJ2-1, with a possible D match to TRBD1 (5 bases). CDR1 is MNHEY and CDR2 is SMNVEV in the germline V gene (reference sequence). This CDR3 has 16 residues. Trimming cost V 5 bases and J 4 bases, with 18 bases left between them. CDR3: CASSNEGVGPYNEQFF. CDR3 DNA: TGTGCCAGCAGTAACGAAGGGGTCGGTCCATACAATGAGCAGTTCTTC.

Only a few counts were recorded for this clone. As DNA, the CDR3 is TGTGCCAGCAGCTTAGCCCTAGCGGGGGGTGAGCAGTTCTTC. Translated, it gives CASSLALAGGEQFF. The rearrangement joins TRBV11-1 to TRBJ2-1; 11 bases align to TRBD2. J lost 9 bases, V lost 0 bases, and 1 base had no gene match. The CDR3 is 14 residues long. Germline loops: CDR1 SGHAT, CDR2 FQDESV (reference sequence).

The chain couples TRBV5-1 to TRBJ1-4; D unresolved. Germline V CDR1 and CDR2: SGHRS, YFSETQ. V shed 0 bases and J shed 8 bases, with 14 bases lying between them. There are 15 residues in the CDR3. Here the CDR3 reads CASSLGQRLSEKLFF. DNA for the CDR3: TGCGCCAGCAGCTTGGGCCAGCGGCTGTCGGAAAAACTGTTTTTT.

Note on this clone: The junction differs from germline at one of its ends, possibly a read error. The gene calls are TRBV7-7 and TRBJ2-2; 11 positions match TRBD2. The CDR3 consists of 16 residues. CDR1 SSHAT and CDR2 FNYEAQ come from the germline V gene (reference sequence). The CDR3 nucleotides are TGTGCTAGCAGCCTGGGACTAGCGGATCTTACCGGGGAGCTGTTTTTT. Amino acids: CASSLGLADLTGELFF.

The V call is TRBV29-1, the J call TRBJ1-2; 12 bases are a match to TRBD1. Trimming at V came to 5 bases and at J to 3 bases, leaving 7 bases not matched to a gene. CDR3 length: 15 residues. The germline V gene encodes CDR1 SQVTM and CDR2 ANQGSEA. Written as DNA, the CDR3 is TGCAGCGTTCCGGGACAGGGGGCGCGGGACTATGGCTACACCTTC. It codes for CSVPGQGARDYGYTF.

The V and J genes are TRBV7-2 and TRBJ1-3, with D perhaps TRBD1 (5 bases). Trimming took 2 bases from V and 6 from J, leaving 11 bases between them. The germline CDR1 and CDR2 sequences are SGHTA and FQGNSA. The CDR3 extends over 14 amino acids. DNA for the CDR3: TGTGCCAGCAGCTTACGGGGGGGTGAAAACACCATATATTTT. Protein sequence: CASSLRGGENTIYF.

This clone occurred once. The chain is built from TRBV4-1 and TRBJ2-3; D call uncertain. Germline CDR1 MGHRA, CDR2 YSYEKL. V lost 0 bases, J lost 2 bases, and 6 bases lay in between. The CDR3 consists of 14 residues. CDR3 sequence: CASSQDFITDTQYF. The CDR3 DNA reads TGCGCCAGCAGCCAAGATTTTATCACAGATACGCAGTATTTT.

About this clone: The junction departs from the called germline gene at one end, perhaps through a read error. CDR3 residues: CASSATGAGDTQYF. The DNA of the CDR3 is TGTGCTAGCAGCGCGACAGGGGCCGGGGATACGCAGTATTTT. The genes are TRBV7-7 and TRBJ2-3, with 8 bases identical to TRBD1. The germline V gene has CDR1 SSHAT and CDR2 FNYEAQ (reference sequence). This CDR3 is 14 amino acids long.

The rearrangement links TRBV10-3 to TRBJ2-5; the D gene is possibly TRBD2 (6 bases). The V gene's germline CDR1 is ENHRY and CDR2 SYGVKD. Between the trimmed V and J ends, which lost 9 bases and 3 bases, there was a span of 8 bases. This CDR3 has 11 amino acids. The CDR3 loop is CAIGGEETQYF. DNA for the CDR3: TGTGCCATTGGCGGGGAAGAGACCCAGTACTTC.